This T cell receptor beta chain was sequenced in a study of T cell responses to AZD1222 COVID-19 vaccine. The overall study: Some second doses came at about 4 weeks and others at about 12 weeks; these were pooled. Study-level results: The sample set comprised mostly white British donors with more females, and clonal diversity was possibly underestimated. Across the whole spike, CD4 TCRs peaked at regions 160-218 and 743-854. Only six AZD1222 recipients tested seropositive at baseline.

Repertoires were generated with immunoSEQ multiplex PCR, while TCRdb's copy carries only in-frame clones and drops some. The table lists 200,000 or so clones, roughly 90% of them singletons. A note on this clone: What it recognizes is unknown.

The source was peripheral blood, collected on day 0 of AZD1222 vaccination. The sequence was obtained from an adult in good health.

CDR3 sequence reads: CASSLADGGPYEQYF. The CDR3 DNA reads TGTGCCAGCAGCTTAGCTGACGGAGGCCCCTACGAGCAGTACTTC. This chain uses TRBV7-2 with TRBJ2-7; TRBD2 might be the D (5 bases). Germline CDR1 reads SGHTA; CDR2 reads FQGNSA. V lost 0 bases and J 2 bases, leaving 11 bases between the germline ends. The CDR3 spans 15 residues.